A single sample is the source of the 12 T cell receptor beta chains below, sequenced in a study of Tregs in tolerant kidney transplant recipients. Method: immunoSEQ multiplex PCR; TCRdb's copy keeps in-frame clones and lacks some. The repertoire holds roughly 120,000 clones, with about 90% as singletons. The sample was CD4+ T cells from blood. The receptor set was obtained from a human donor in good health.

The chain recombines TRBV19 with TRBJ1-1; tentatively, D is TRBD1 (5 bases). Trimming removed 2 bases from V and 4 bases from J, with 11 bases in between. The CDR3 is made up of 14 amino acids. Germline CDR1 and CDR2: LNHDA and SQIVND (reference sequence). CDR3 coding DNA: TGTGCCAGTAGTATATTGGGGGTTTTCACTGAAGCTTTCTTT. This codes for CASSILGVFTEAFF. Full variable domain (remainder filled in from reference TRBV19 and TRBJ1-1): DGGITQSPKYLFRKEGQNVTLSCEQNLNHDAMYWYRQDPGQGLRLIYYSQIVNDFQKGDIAEGYSVSREKKESFPLTVTSAQKNPTAFYLCASSILGVFTEAFFGQGTRLTVV.

The chain uses TRBV6-5 and TRBJ1-2; D uncertain. Germline loops: CDR1 MNHEY, CDR2 SVGAGI. V was cut by 4 bases and J by 1 base, with 10 bases left in between. The CDR3 has 14 amino acids. CDR3 nucleotides: TGTGCCAGCAGTTCCAGGCAGCTTAACTATGGCTACACCTTC. Protein sequence: CASSSRQLNYGYTF.

The V and J genes are TRBV10-3 and TRBJ2-7; 10 bases fit TRBD1. This CDR3 comprises 14 residues. Per germline, CDR1 ENHRY and CDR2 SYGVKD. J gave up 4 bases and V 8 bases, and 8 bases lay outside the gene matches. This CDR3 reads CAISFGDRGYEQYF. The CDR3 coding sequence is TGTGCCATCTCTTTCGGGGACAGGGGTTACGAGCAGTACTTC.

The rearrangement links TRBV27 to TRBJ2-5, with TRBD2 matching 10 bases. Germline-derived CDR1 and CDR2 are MNHEY and SMNVEV (reference sequence). CDR3 size: 15 residues. V lost 5 bases to trimming and J lost 3 bases; unmatched junction nucleotides: 6. CDR3 nucleotide sequence: TGTGCCAGCAGTCCCCGGACTAGCGGTAAAGAGACCCAGTACTTC. Translating gives CASSPRTSGKETQYF.

The chain links TRBV21-1 to TRBJ1-2. TRBV21-1 is a documented pseudogene. The CDR3 spans 14 residues. DNA of the CDR3: TGTGCCAGCAGCAAAGAGACGGCTCACTATGGCTACACCTTC. This translates into CASSKETAHYGYTF.

The chain couples TRBV5-1 to TRBJ1-2; TRBD1 might be the D (5 bases). CDR1 and CDR2 from the germline V gene are SGHRS and YFSETQ. V shed 7 bases and J shed 0 bases, with 16 bases lying between them. The CDR3 is made up of 15 amino acids. The CDR3 is CASRGSVGSNYGYTF. Here the CDR3 DNA reads TGCGCCAGCCGGGGGTCAGTGGGTTCTAACTATGGCTACACCTTC.

The chain carries TRBV30 and TRBJ1-5; tentatively, D is TRBD1 (5 bases). V gave up 2 bases and J gave up 5 bases, with 10 bases separating them. The germline V gene encodes CDR1 GTSNPN and CDR2 SVGIG (reference sequence). This CDR3 has 13 residues. The CDR3 loop is CAWSWTYDQPQHF. The CDR3 region has the DNA TGTGCCTGGAGTTGGACATATGATCAGCCCCAGCATTTT.

The genes are TRBV7-9 and TRBJ2-7; the D gene is possibly TRBD2 (6 bases). Germline CDR1 reads SEHNR; CDR2 reads FQNEAQ (reference sequence). V shed 5 bases and J shed 0 bases, with 14 bases lying between them. The CDR3 loop spans 15 amino acids. The CDR3 sequence is CASSPKRRGSYEQYF. As DNA, the CDR3 is TGTGCCAGCAGCCCTAAACGGAGGGGCTCCTACGAGCAGTACTTC.

V gene TRBV5-1 combines with J gene TRBJ1-2; D is perhaps TRBD1 (5 bases). The V gene's germline CDR1 is SGHRS and CDR2 YFSETQ. Deletions cut 0 bases from V and 6 bases from J, with 9 bases between. The CDR3 loop spans 13 amino acids. CDR3 nucleotides: TGCGCCAGCAGCTTGGATGGGGGAAATGGCTACACCTTC. Translating gives CASSLDGGNGYTF.

This clone came up once. This rearrangement joins TRBV5-1 to TRBJ2-3; maybe TRBD1 (5 bases). V lost 0 bases, J lost 4 bases, and 9 bases lay in between. The CDR3 is made up of 14 amino acids. The germline V gene encodes CDR1 SGHRS and CDR2 YFSETQ. As DNA, the CDR3 is TGCGCCAGCAGCTTGGCCCAGGGCCCAGATACGCAGTATTTT. The encoded protein is CASSLAQGPDTQYF.

The V gene is TRBV18, the J gene TRBJ1-4, with 10 bases lining up with TRBD1. V trimming: 3 bases; J trimming: 3 bases; junction bases outside the gene matches: 7. Germline loops: CDR1 KGHSH, CDR2 LQKENI. The CDR3 extends over 17 amino acids. CDR3 in DNA: TGTGCCAGCTCACCTCCAGGACAGGGGGGACCTAATGAAAAACTGTTTTTT. Residues: CASSPPGQGGPNEKLFF. Full variable domain (missing parts from reference TRBV18 and TRBJ1-4): NAGVMQNPRHLVRRRGQEARLRCSPMKGHSHVYWYRQLPEEGLKFMVYLQKENIIDESGMPKERFSAEFPKEGPSILRIQQVVRGDSAAYFCASSPPGQGGPNEKLFFGSGTQLSVL.

This clone was counted once. This chain connects TRBV11-2 to TRBJ1-2, with D possibly TRBD1 on 6 matching bases. Germline CDR1 reads SGHAT; CDR2 reads FQNNGV. Trimming took off 3 bases at V and 0 bases at J, with 20 bases between the two ends. The CDR3 is made up of 18 amino acids. CDR3 amino acids: CASSFLGWGAAANYGYTF. The CDR3 coding sequence is TGTGCCAGCAGCTTTCTCGGCTGGGGGGCTGCCGCTAACTATGGCTACACCTTC.